The 12 T cell receptor beta chains presented below share a single source sample, sequenced in a study of OX40 agonist ivuxolimab in advanced cancers. Sequencing was performed with immunoSEQ multiplex PCR; in TCRdb, only in-frame clones are kept and a portion is missing. This table holds about 90,000 clones, roughly 91% found once. Sample: CD4+ or CD8+ T cells sorted from blood, taken in a trial of the OX40 agonist ivuxolimab. The receptors stem from an adult with an advanced solid tumor such as melanoma, head and neck, liver or kidney cancer.

The chain uses TRBV15 and TRBJ2-1; 7 bases fit TRBD2. The ends lost 6 bases at V and 10 bases at J; junction bases unmatched: 6. The length of the CDR3 is 12 residues. Germline loops: CDR1 LNHNV, CDR2 YYDKDF (reference sequence). The CDR3 is CATRREAGEQFF. The DNA for the CDR3 is TGTGCCACCAGGCGGGAAGCGGGAGAGCAGTTCTTC.

The J gene is TRBJ2-2, the V gene TRBV5-1; 8 bases map to TRBD2. The CDR3 is 16 residues long. With V trimmed by 3 bases and J by 2 bases, 6 bases remained unmatched. From germline, CDR1 is SGHRS and CDR2 YFSETQ. CDR3 residues: CASSSTSGANTGELFF. The CDR3 nucleotides are TGCGCCAGCAGCTCTACTAGCGGAGCAAACACCGGGGAGCTGTTTTTT.

The CDR3 bases are TGTGCCAGCAGCCCACAGTTTTCTGGAAACACCATATATTTT. Its translation is CASSPQFSGNTIYF. The chain links TRBV7-2 to TRBJ1-3; D unresolved. The CDR3 is made up of 14 amino acids. Germline values: CDR1 SGHTA, CDR2 FQGNSA. Trimming took off 5 bases at V and 1 base at J, with 9 bases between the two ends. The whole variable domain, filled in from reference TRBV7-2 and TRBJ1-3, reads GAGVSQSPSNKVTEKGKDVELRCDPISGHTALYWYRQSLGQGLEFLIYFQGNSAPDKSGLPSDRFSAERTGGSVSTLTIQRTQQEDSAVYLCASSPQFSGNTIYFGEGSWLTVV.

The chain combines TRBV5-1 with TRBJ2-3, with TRBD1 as a possible D gene (5 bases). The germline V gene encodes CDR1 SGHRS and CDR2 YFSETQ. Trimming pared 0 bases from V and 1 base from J, leaving 18 bases between. The CDR3 extends over 18 amino acids. CDR3 sequence reads: CASSLAWTAVGGTDTQYF. Written as DNA, the CDR3 is TGCGCCAGCAGCTTGGCCTGGACGGCCGTAGGGGGCACAGATACGCAGTATTTT.

The chain has TRBV6-1 and TRBJ2-2; 7 nucleotides align to TRBD1. Germline-derived CDR1 and CDR2 are MNHNS and SASEGT. The V segment lost 7 bases and the J segment 4 bases; nucleotides outside the gene matches: 9. The CDR3 covers 15 residues. The CDR3 DNA follows: TGTGCCAGCACCTCCATGGACAGGTCCACCGGGGAGCTGTTTTTT. This sequence encodes CASTSMDRSTGELFF.

This clone was counted between two and nine times. V usage is TRBV28 and J usage is TRBJ2-3, with 12 bases fitting TRBD2. V was clipped by 6 bases and J by 5 bases; unmatched bases: 12. The CDR3 runs to 17 residues. Germline assignment: CDR1 MDHEN and CDR2 SYDVKM. The CDR3 spells CASSPILLAGGEDTQYF. The CDR3 coding sequence is TGTGCCAGCAGCCCTATCCTCCTAGCGGGAGGGGAAGATACGCAGTATTTT.

This chain links TRBV6-1 with TRBJ2-5; TRBD2 agrees at 7 bases. The CDR3 sequence is 16 residues long. Germline V gives CDR1 MNHNS, CDR2 SASEGT. J was trimmed by 3 bases and V by 8 bases; bases with no gene match: 15. The CDR3 DNA is TGTGCCAGCCGTGCCTCACCCACGGGAGGTGAAGAGACCCAGTACTTC. This gives the protein CASRASPTGGEETQYF.

The gene calls are TRBV2 and TRBJ1-5, with D possibly TRBD1 on 5 matching bases. The CDR3 is 13 amino acids. Germline values: CDR1 SNHLY, CDR2 FYNNEI. V lost 7 bases, J lost 5 bases, and 12 bases lay in between. CDR3 protein: CASTGTVDQPQHF. Here the CDR3 DNA reads TGTGCCAGCACCGGGACGGTCGATCAGCCCCAGCATTTT.

This chain joins TRBV11-2 and TRBJ1-5; D might be TRBD1 (5 bases). Trimming left V 2 bases short and J 0 bases short, with 8 bases between. Germline V lookup: CDR1 SGHAT, CDR2 FQNNGV. This CDR3 has 15 amino acids. CDR3 protein: CASSLSGYSNQPQHF. The CDR3 coding sequence is TGTGCCAGCAGCTTATCAGGGTATAGCAATCAGCCCCAGCATTTT.

The chain combines TRBV25-1 with TRBJ2-7, with D perhaps being TRBD1 or TRBD2 (5 bases each). The CDR3 runs to 16 residues. Germline loops: CDR1 MGHDK, CDR2 SYGVNS. Deletions cut 3 bases from V and 0 bases from J, with 15 bases between. As DNA, the CDR3 is TGTGCCAGCAGTGAGGGGACGACTACCAGCTCCTACGAGCAGTACTTC. Translation: CASSEGTTTSSYEQYF.

V usage is TRBV28 and J usage is TRBJ2-5, with TRBD2 identical over 9 bases. The germline V gene encodes CDR1 MDHEN and CDR2 SYDVKM. V shed 5 bases, J shed 2 bases, and the junction held 6 bases outside the gene matches. The CDR3 has 15 amino acids. Here the CDR3 reads CASSPGLARQETQYF. The CDR3 DNA follows: TGTGCCAGCAGTCCCGGACTAGCGAGGCAAGAGACCCAGTACTTC.

The chain is built from TRBV5-1 and TRBJ2-3; 8 positions match TRBD1. The V gene's germline CDR1 is SGHRS and CDR2 YFSETQ. This CDR3 is 16 amino acids long. V lost 2 bases to trimming and J lost 3 bases; unmatched junction nucleotides: 8. The CDR3 nucleotides are TGCGCCAGCAGCTTTCAGGGGGCGAGCGGAACAGATACGCAGTATTTT. It codes for CASSFQGASGTDTQYF. Full variable domain (outside the CDR3, taken from reference TRBV5-1 and TRBJ2-3): KAGVTQTPRYLIKTRGQQVTLSCSPISGHRSVSWYQQTPGQGLQFLFEYFSETQRNKGNFPGRFSGRQFSNSRSEMNVSTLELGDSALYLCASSFQGASGTDTQYFGPGTRLTVL.